This TCR beta chain emerged from a study of blood T cell repertoires in COVID-19. Original analysis: Estimated nucleated cell counts came from reference gene primer amplification. This table comes from immunoSEQ multiplex PCR, and its TCRdb copy is limited to in-frame clones, with some not included. D and trimming come from the DNA, and the V and J calls and clone size come from that table. Among tens of thousands of clones listed, approximately 82% were seen once. Participant age was roughly 18 to 100 years, and participants resided in 25 or so US areas. The TCR sequence derives from a woman in her forties or fifties with acute COVID-19. Specimen: PBMCs or T cells enriched from blood (not recorded which).

The CDR3 is CSASIRGLAGGPGANVLTF. CDR3 DNA sequence: TGCAGTGCTAGTATTCGGGGACTAGCGGGGGGGCCTGGGGCCAACGTCCTGACTTTC. The V and J genes are TRBV20-1 and TRBJ2-6; TRBD2 matches 16 bases. CDR1 DFQATT and CDR2 SNEGSKA come from the germline V gene (reference sequence). The junction had 7 bases not matched to a gene; V was cut back by 3 bases and J by 2 bases. This CDR3 has 19 residues.